The 15 T cell receptor beta chains reported below all come from one sample, sequenced in a study of control samples from healthy donors and cancer patients. The assay was immunoSEQ multiplex PCR, and TCRdb's table has in-frame clones only and misses some. The sample holds roughly 90,000 clones, over 90% seen once. Sequencing was carried out using blood. The source is a woman aged 25 to 39 in good health.

J is TRBJ1-4 and V is TRBV5-6; TRBD1 matches 9 bases. The CDR3 loop spans 15 amino acids. The ends lost 4 bases at V and 7 bases at J; junction bases unmatched: 8. CDR1 and CDR2 from the germline V gene are SGHDT and YYEEEE. CDR3 sequence: CASSTRTGEREKLFF. As DNA, the CDR3 is TGTGCCAGCAGCACCCGGACAGGGGAGCGTGAAAAACTGTTTTTT.

The chain recombines TRBV9 with TRBJ2-2; D is undetermined. Trimming took off 0 bases at V and 0 bases at J, with 9 bases between the two ends. CDR1 and CDR2 from the germline V gene are SGDLS and YYNGEE. The CDR3 has 16 amino acids. The CDR3 nucleotides are TGTGCCAGCAGCGTAGTTGGCACAGCGAACACCGGGGAGCTGTTTTTT. Translated, it gives CASSVVGTANTGELFF. The whole variable domain, filled in from reference TRBV9 and TRBJ2-2, reads DSGVTQTPKHLITATGQRVTLRCSPRSGDLSVYWYQQSLDQGLQFLIQYYNGEERAKGNILERFSAQQFPDLHSELNLSSLELGDSALYFCASSVVGTANTGELFFGEGSRLTVL.

The chain has TRBV4-1 and TRBJ2-5; perhaps TRBD1 as D (6 bases). Deletions cut 1 base from V and 1 base from J, with 10 bases between. Germline V gene lookup returns CDR1 MGHRA and CDR2 YSYEKL. The CDR3 runs 15 residues. Here the CDR3 DNA reads TGCGCCAGCAGCCAAGGGACAGATATCCAAGAGACCCAGTACTTC. This encodes CASSQGTDIQETQYF.

The chain recombines TRBV10-3 with TRBJ2-6, with D uncertain. V gave up 6 bases and J gave up 1 base, with 4 bases separating them. The CDR3 totals 13 residues. From germline, CDR1 is ENHRY and CDR2 SYGVKD. The CDR3 DNA reads TGTGCCATCAGCCCATCTGGGGCCAACGTCCTGACTTTC. This codes for CAISPSGANVLTF.

V and J are TRBV2 and TRBJ2-5; TRBD2 matches 9 bases. V trimming: 7 bases; J trimming: 2 bases; junction bases outside the gene matches: 8. Germline CDR1 and CDR2: SNHLY and FYNNEI. This CDR3 comprises 15 residues. The CDR3 loop is CASNGLANIQETQYF. In DNA form, the CDR3 reads TGTGCCAGCAACGGACTAGCGAATATTCAAGAGACCCAGTACTTC.

The chain has TRBV24-1 and TRBJ2-1; TRBD1 agrees at 9 bases. After removal of 4 bases from V and 5 bases from J, the junction contained 5 bases not matched to a gene. The CDR3 totals 15 residues. Germline V lookup: CDR1 KGHDR, CDR2 SFDVKD. The CDR3 DNA follows: TGTGCCACCAGTGAACCGGGACAGGGAAACAATGAGCAGTTCTTC. Amino acids: CATSEPGQGNNEQFF.

On this clone: Other DNA variants within this sample encode the same CDR3. The chain carries TRBV18 and TRBJ2-5; D is unresolved. Germline lookup yields CDR1 KGHSH and CDR2 LQKENI. V lost 3 bases and J 2 bases, leaving 1 base between the germline ends. The CDR3 spans 11 residues. The CDR3, as DNA: TGTGCCAGCTCACCTCAAGAGACCCAGTACTTC. Residues: CASSPQETQYF. Based on the CDR3 plus reference TRBV18 and TRBJ2-5, the full variable domain is NAGVMQNPRHLVRRRGQEARLRCSPMKGHSHVYWYRQLPEEGLKFMVYLQKENIIDESGMPKERFSAEFPKEGPSILRIQQVVRGDSAAYFCASSPQETQYFGPGTRLLVL.

CDR3 bases: TGTGCCAGCAGCACCGACAGGGCGTGGGGCGAGCAGTACTTC. It encodes CASSTDRAWGEQYF. V is TRBV7-8 and J is TRBJ2-7; the match to TRBD1 covers 7 bases. This CDR3 contains 14 residues. After removal of 5 bases from V and 6 bases from J, the junction contained 10 bases not matched to a gene. Germline V CDR1 and CDR2: SGHVS, FQNEAQ. Together with reference TRBV7-8 and TRBJ2-7, the CDR3 gives the full variable domain: GAGVSQSPRYKVAKRGQDVALRCDPISGHVSLFWYQQALGQGPEFLTYFQNEAQLDKSGLPSDRFFAERPEGSVSTLKIQRTQQEDSAVYLCASSTDRAWGEQYFGPGTRLTVT.

The V call is TRBV19, the J call TRBJ1-5, with a tentative D call TRBD1 (6 bases). V lost 1 base and J 3 bases, leaving 16 bases between the germline ends. This CDR3 comprises 17 residues. Germline CDR1 and CDR2: LNHDA and SQIVND (reference sequence). The DNA for the CDR3 is TGTGCCAGTAGTATAGGTTGGGGGGCGGACTCCAATCAGCCCCAGCATTTT. Translation: CASSIGWGADSNQPQHF. The full variable domain, completed using reference TRBV19 and TRBJ1-5, is DGGITQSPKYLFRKEGQNVTLSCEQNLNHDAMYWYRQDPGQGLRLIYYSQIVNDFQKGDIAEGYSVSREKKESFPLTVTSAQKNPTAFYLCASSIGWGADSNQPQHFGDGTRLSIL.

The genes are TRBV1 and TRBJ1-5; TRBD1 was called by the table and not checked on the DNA. TRBV1 is flagged as a pseudogene. This CDR3 spans 13 amino acids. The CDR3 DNA reads as TGCACCAGCAGCCGGACAGGTCCGGGAACCCAGCATTTT. It encodes CTSSRTGPGTQHF.

V usage is TRBV6-5 and J usage is TRBJ1-2; no definite D call. Germline V gives CDR1 MNHEY, CDR2 SVGAGI. This CDR3 spans 13 amino acids. The V gene lost 4 bases and the J gene lost 8 bases, with 14 bases spanning the gap. CDR3 residues: CASSSRGRGGYTF. Written as DNA, the CDR3 is TGTGCCAGCAGTTCCAGAGGGCGAGGCGGCTACACCTTC.

The genes are TRBV10-1 and TRBJ2-3; possibly TRBD2 for D (7 bases). The CDR3 loop spans 15 amino acids. V lost 0 bases to trimming and J lost 6 bases, with 13 bases between them. Germline assignment: CDR1 WNHNN and CDR2 SYGVQD (reference sequence). The CDR3 reads CASSESRGASDTQYF. CDR3 coding DNA: TGCGCCAGCAGTGAGTCACGGGGGGCATCGGATACGCAGTATTTT.

This clone was observed a few times. This chain joins TRBV27 and TRBJ2-1; 8 nucleotides agree with TRBD1. The germline V gene has CDR1 MNHEY and CDR2 SMNVEV (reference sequence). The CDR3 sequence is 16 residues long. J was trimmed by 0 bases and V by 5 bases; bases with no gene match: 6. DNA of the CDR3: TGTGCCAGCAGTAGGGGACAGGTGAGCTCCTACAATGAGCAGTTCTTC. Translated: CASSRGQVSSYNEQFF.

The chain carries TRBV28 and TRBJ2-3; D call uncertain. Trimming left V 1 base short and J 6 bases short, with 2 bases between. CDR3 length equals 11 residues. Germline CDR1 reads MDHEN; CDR2 reads SYDVKM. The CDR3, as DNA: TGTGCCAGCAGTTTATTCGATACGCAGTATTTT. Amino acid sequence: CASSLFDTQYF.

This clone was seen only a few times. The gene calls are TRBV3-1 (or the pseudogene TRBV3-2) and TRBJ2-3; D ambiguous. V dropped 5 bases and J dropped 2 bases, with 5 bases sitting between them. Germline loops: CDR1 LGHDT, CDR2 YNNKEL (reference sequence). The CDR3 is 12 amino acids. CDR3 amino acids: CASSSVTDTQYF. The CDR3 DNA is TGTGCCAGCAGCTCCGTCACAGATACGCAGTATTTT.